The 23 T cell receptor beta chains presented below share a single source sample, sequenced in a study of control samples from healthy donors and cancer patients. Clones were sequenced by immunoSEQ multiplex PCR, and TCRdb holds only the in-frame ones, with some missing. The data show tens of thousands of clones, 91% seen once. The source material was PBMCs. The receptors derive from a man aged 50 to 59 with lung cancer.

The rearrangement joins TRBV2 to TRBJ1-3; D is ambiguous. In germline, CDR1 is SNHLY, CDR2 FYNNEI. Trimming cost V 7 bases and J 1 base, with 11 bases left between them. CDR3 length: 14 residues. The CDR3 protein is CASMLEISGNTIYF. The CDR3 nucleotides read TGTGCCAGCATGCTGGAAATTTCTGGAAACACCATATATTTT. Full variable domain (remainder filled in from reference TRBV2 and TRBJ1-3): EPEVTQTPSHQVTQMGQEVILRCVPISNHLYFYWYRQILGQKVEFLVSFYNNEISEKSEIFDDQFSVERPDGSNFTLKIRSTKLEDSAMYFCASMLEISGNTIYFGEGSWLTVV.

The chain has TRBV5-1 and TRBJ2-7; no clear D gene. Trimming shortened V by 0 bases and J by 5 bases, and 12 bases separated the two germline ends. The CDR3 totals 14 residues. Per germline, CDR1 SGHRS and CDR2 YFSETQ. The CDR3 DNA sequence: TGCGCCAGCAGCTTGGGACCACAGAGCCACGAGCAGTACTTC. Its protein product is CASSLGPQSHEQYF.

This chain uses TRBV7-2 with TRBJ2-5; D may be TRBD1 (6 bases). With 4 bases removed from V and 1 base from J, the gap between germline ends came to 10 bases. The CDR3 covers 14 residues. Germline CDR1 and CDR2: SGHTA and FQGNSA. CDR3 sequence (DNA): TGTGCCAGCAGCTGGCAGGGGTCCCAAGAGACCCAGTACTTC. The encoded protein is CASSWQGSQETQYF.

The J gene is TRBJ2-5, the V gene TRBV7-6; D possibly corresponds to TRBD1 (6 bases). CDR3 length: 14 residues. V was pared by 0 bases and J by 5 bases, with 10 bases between. CDR1 is SGHVS and CDR2 is FNYEAQ in the germline V gene. CDR3 in DNA: TGTGCCAGCAGCTTAGCGCTTGGGGGCGAGACCCAGTACTTC. Translation: CASSLALGGETQYF.

The chain joins TRBV7-2 to TRBJ1-2; 7 bases align to TRBD1. CDR1 SGHTA and CDR2 FQGNSA come from the germline V gene. There are 14 residues in the CDR3. V gave up 5 bases and J gave up 4 bases; unmatched junction bases: 7. CDR3 residues: CASSKNRGRYGYTF. The CDR3 nucleotides read TGTGCCAGCAGCAAAAACAGGGGCCGCTATGGCTACACCTTC. Together with reference TRBV7-2 and TRBJ1-2, the CDR3 gives the full variable domain: GAGVSQSPSNKVTEKGKDVELRCDPISGHTALYWYRQSLGQGLEFLIYFQGNSAPDKSGLPSDRFSAERTGGSVSTLTIQRTQQEDSAVYLCASSKNRGRYGYTFGSGTRLTVV.

The chain employs TRBV25-1 and TRBJ2-5; D is tentatively TRBD1 or TRBD2 (6 bases each). V was clipped by 5 bases and J by 5 bases, with 18 bases between them. The CDR3 consists of 15 residues. The germline V gene encodes CDR1 MGHDK and CDR2 SYGVNS. The CDR3 protein is CASSLSPVGGETQYF. As DNA, the CDR3 is TGTGCCAGCAGTCTTAGTCCGGTAGGGGGGGAGACCCAGTACTTC.

The chain links TRBV10-3 to TRBJ1-2; unclear D gene. This CDR3 spans 14 amino acids. V shed 2 bases and J shed 5 bases, with 12 bases lying between them. CDR1 ENHRY and CDR2 SYGVKD come from the germline V gene. The CDR3 bases are TGTGCCATCAGTGAGGACGGTTACTCTTATGGCTACACCTTC. Translating it yields CAISEDGYSYGYTF.

This clone was seen only once. CDR3 in DNA: TGTGCCAGCAGTTCGCATGGGGACAGGGGAGTATCACCCCTCCACTTT. Its translation is CASSSHGDRGVSPLHF. The chain has TRBV28 and TRBJ1-6, with 10 bases that match TRBD1. This CDR3 contains 16 residues. Per germline, CDR1 MDHEN and CDR2 SYDVKM. J was trimmed by 10 bases and V by 4 bases; bases with no gene match: 10.

The chain employs TRBV6-5 and TRBJ2-7; 7 positions match TRBD1. This CDR3 spans 15 amino acids. Germline CDR1 MNHEY, CDR2 SVGAGI. J lost 1 base, V lost 4 bases, and 7 bases had no gene match. The CDR3 bases are TGTGCCAGCAGTTCAAGGGGGCAACCATCCTACGAGCAGTACTTC. As protein: CASSSRGQPSYEQYF.

The chain combines TRBV7-9 with TRBJ2-1; tentative D call: TRBD2 (6 bases). Trimming cost V 5 bases and J 5 bases, with 19 bases left between them. This CDR3 comprises 16 residues. In germline, CDR1 is SEHNR, CDR2 FQNEAQ (reference sequence). DNA for the CDR3: TGTGCCAGCAGCCCCGGGGGTCAGGGTCCCAACAATGAGCAGTTCTTC. This encodes CASSPGGQGPNNEQFF.

Here the CDR3 DNA reads TGTGCCAGCAGCCAGCGAACAGATACGCAGTATTTT. Translated: CASSQRTDTQYF. The chain is built from TRBV6-2 or TRBV6-3 and TRBJ2-3; D ambiguous. The CDR3 runs 12 residues. Per the germline V gene, CDR1 is MNHEY and CDR2 is SVGEGT. V gave up 6 bases and J gave up 3 bases, with 7 bases separating them.

This chain links TRBV30 with TRBJ2-7; D not certain. Germline CDR1 and CDR2: GTSNPN and SVGIG (reference sequence). This CDR3 has 11 amino acids. V was clipped by 0 bases and J by 3 bases, with 3 bases between them. The CDR3 protein is CAWSVHYEQYF. The CDR3 DNA follows: TGTGCCTGGAGTGTACACTACGAGCAGTACTTC.

The V and J genes are TRBV7-9 and TRBJ2-7; TRBD2 might be the D (6 bases). CDR3 length: 13 residues. Deletions cut 3 bases from V and 6 bases from J, with 12 bases between. The V gene's germline CDR1 is SEHNR and CDR2 FQNEAQ (reference sequence). CDR3 loop: CASSFPPRGEQYF. The CDR3 DNA reads as TGTGCCAGCAGCTTCCCTCCGCGGGGCGAGCAGTACTTC.

The chain uses TRBV7-2 and TRBJ1-6; D uncertain. CDR3 length: 15 residues. Per germline, CDR1 SGHTA and CDR2 FQGNSA. Trimming cost V 5 bases and J 6 bases, with 14 bases left between them. The chain's CDR3 is CASSPAGTTNSPLHF. The CDR3, as DNA: TGTGCCAGCAGCCCAGCAGGCACCACTAATTCACCCCTCCACTTT.

V gene TRBV30 combines with J gene TRBJ1-5; D remains unclear. The V gene lost 3 bases and the J gene lost 2 bases, with 11 bases spanning the gap. Germline-derived CDR1 and CDR2 are GTSNPN and SVGIG (reference sequence). The CDR3 runs 14 residues. The CDR3 spells CAWSKREGNQPQHF. The DNA for the CDR3 is TGTGCCTGGAGCAAACGGGAGGGCAATCAGCCCCAGCATTTT.

The V call is TRBV29-1, the J call TRBJ2-3; 8 bases map to TRBD1. CDR3 length equals 11 residues. Germline V lookup: CDR1 SQVTM, CDR2 ANQGSEA. Trimming took 6 bases from V and 9 from J; bases not matched to a gene: 5. Written as DNA, the CDR3 is TGCAGCGTGGCACAGGGGGACACGCAGTATTTT. Protein product: CSVAQGDTQYF.

CDR3 region: CASTLAGFKNIQYF. CDR3 DNA sequence: TGTGCCAGCACCCTCGCAGGATTCAAAAACATTCAGTACTTC. This chain joins TRBV7-9 and TRBJ2-4; D unclear. V lost 7 bases to trimming and J lost 3 bases, with 13 bases between them. CDR1 and CDR2 (germline): SEHNR, FQNEAQ (reference sequence). CDR3 length: 14 residues.

V and J are TRBV19 and TRBJ2-1, with TRBD1 identical over 8 bases. The CDR3 totals 15 residues. The trim removed 4 bases at V and 5 bases at J, leaving 7 bases unmatched. Per the germline V gene, CDR1 is LNHDA and CDR2 is SQIVND (reference sequence). The CDR3 nucleotides read TGTGCCAGTAGTACGACAGGGGATAAGGACAATGAGCAGTTCTTC. It codes for CASSTTGDKDNEQFF.

This rearrangement joins TRBV19 to TRBJ2-3, with a weak D call TRBD1 (6 bases). Germline assignment: CDR1 LNHDA and CDR2 SQIVND (reference sequence). Between the trimmed V and J ends, which lost 3 bases and 0 bases, there was a span of 16 bases. The CDR3 totals 17 residues. The CDR3 DNA reads as TGTGCCAGTAGTATGGGTGACAGGTTCACTAGCACAGATACGCAGTATTTT. This encodes CASSMGDRFTSTDTQYF.

The genes are TRBV7-2 and TRBJ1-6; D is unclear. Germline lookup yields CDR1 SGHTA and CDR2 FQGNSA. V dropped 2 bases and J dropped 8 bases, with 4 bases sitting between them. This CDR3 is built from 12 residues. The CDR3 sequence is CASSLSYSPLHF. CDR3 nucleotide sequence: TGTGCCAGCAGCTTATCGTATTCACCCCTCCACTTT.

This chain connects TRBV7-2 to TRBJ1-5; tentatively, D is TRBD1 (6 bases). The CDR3 extends over 16 amino acids. V shed 1 base and J shed 3 bases, with 13 bases lying between them. Germline CDR1 and CDR2: SGHTA and FQGNSA. The CDR3: CASSLGTDTFNQPQHF. The CDR3 region has the DNA TGTGCCAGCAGCTTAGGGACAGACACCTTCAATCAGCCCCAGCATTTT.

This chain connects TRBV29-1 to TRBJ1-2; TRBD1 matches at 9 bases. The V gene's germline CDR1 is SQVTM and CDR2 ANQGSEA. The trim removed 6 bases at V and 8 bases at J, leaving 10 bases unmatched. The CDR3 is 13 amino acids. CDR3 sequence (DNA): TGCAGCGTCGGCCGGGACAGGGCCCTCGGCTACACCTTC. It translates to CSVGRDRALGYTF.

This sequence joins TRBV28 and TRBJ1-5, with D perhaps TRBD1 (6 bases). Germline-derived CDR1 and CDR2 are MDHEN and SYDVKM. Trimming removed 7 bases from V and 3 bases from J, with 10 bases in between. This CDR3 is 13 amino acids long. Here the CDR3 DNA reads TGTGCCAGCACTTACAGGGCCAATCAGCCCCAGCATTTT. Amino acid sequence: CASTYRANQPQHF.